The rows below give T cell receptor beta chains drawn from one sample of a study of T cell responses to AZD1222 COVID-19 vaccine. The data were produced by immunoSEQ multiplex PCR, yet TCRdb's version contains in-frame clones alone and is incomplete. The repertoire has 120,000 to 150,000 clones, 75% to 95% of them found once; the top ten carry about 1.5%. The material sequenced was peripheral blood, taken on day 0 of AZD1222 vaccination. These receptor sequences come from an adult in good health. The CDR3 runs from the conserved cysteine through the conserved F or W. The D gene is left open where the match is weak.

v_call	d_call	j_call	cdr3_aa
TRBV28	-	TRBJ1-5	CASTQGRGYQPQHF
TRBV7-8	-	TRBJ1-1	CASSPVWTGEAFF
TRBV9	-	TRBJ2-2	CASSVVTGMTTGELFF
TRBV5-1	-	TRBJ2-7	CASSWGDRINDYEQYF
TRBV28	TRBD1	TRBJ1-2	CASSSYKTQGAGYGYTF
TRBV2	-	TRBJ1-6	CASSDRRDNSPLHF
TRBV11-2	-	TRBJ2-3	CASSLGHEEDTQYF
TRBV14	-	TRBJ1-2	CDRSAIRNYGYTF
TRBV4-3	TRBD2	TRBJ2-3	CASSQDSAGGQFTTDTQYF
TRBV20-1	TRBD1	TRBJ1-3	CSASSPQGAGGNTIYF
TRBV6-4	-	TRBJ2-1	CASSDHLGGDYNEQFF
TRBV6-5	-	TRBJ2-7	CASSYHNRPYEQYF
TRBV7-3	TRBD2	TRBJ2-1	CASSQGGGRAVYEQFF
TRBV12-5	-	TRBJ2-7	CASGLGGASYEQYF
TRBV5-1	-	TRBJ2-7	CASSLGYEQYF
TRBV11-3	TRBD2	TRBJ2-1	CASSRLTSVNEQFF
TRBV13	TRBD2	TRBJ2-3	CASSLGLAGDADTQYF
TRBV7-8	-	TRBJ2-1	CASSTLWQGSSYNEQFF
TRBV28	TRBD1	TRBJ1-2	CASSLDRVANYGYTF
TRBV6-4	TRBD1	TRBJ1-2	CASSDPPTGFNGYTF
TRBV10-3	-	TRBJ1-5	CATGYDNQPQHF
TRBV21-1	-	TRBJ1-2	CASSKESGGPNYGYTF
TRBV5-1	-	TRBJ2-1	CASSNRQESSYNEQFF
TRBV28	TRBD2	TRBJ2-2	CASSLILSGRANTGELFF
TRBV5-1	-	TRBJ1-4	CASSPHGVGEKLFF
TRBV6-5	-	TRBJ2-2	CASVGGTGELFF
TRBV30	-	TRBJ2-5	CAWNNDMETQYF